The 17 T cell receptor beta chains presented below share a single source sample, sequenced in a study of response to subunit inactivated influenza vaccine. In TCRdb, the RT-PCR reads were re-called with MiXCR into one record per CDR3 protein. This repertoire shows approximately 500,000 distinct CDR3 sequences, 12% to 15% found once; its top ten account for more than 9.5%. Sequenced material: PBMCs from blood, taken 11 to 12 days after vaccination. The source is a man aged 45-60 years who received an inactivated influenza vaccine.

The chain links TRBV28 to TRBJ2-1, with a possible D match to TRBD1 (6 bases). V gave up 10 bases and J gave up 9 bases, with 28 bases separating them. Looked up from germline, CDR1 is MDHEN and CDR2 is SYDVKM. This CDR3 contains 16 residues. In DNA form, the CDR3 reads TGTGCCACCCACCCCCGGGTCAGGGGAGTCGAGAGTGAGCAGTTCTTC. Translated: CATHPRVRGVESEQFF. Drawing the rest from reference TRBV28 and TRBJ2-1, the complete variable domain is DVKVTQSSRYLVKRTGEKVFLECVQDMDHENMFWYRQDPGLGLRLIYFSYDVKMKEKGDIPEGYSVSREKKERFSLILESASTNQTSMYLCATHPRVRGVESEQFFGPGTRLTVL.

This clonotype was recorded many times. The gene calls are TRBV5-5 and TRBJ2-1, with 9 bases aligning to TRBD1. CDR3 size: 15 residues. Germline CDR1 and CDR2: SGHKS and YYEKEE (reference sequence). Losses at the gene ends were 4 bases for V and 3 bases for J; bases not matched to a gene: 5. The CDR3, as DNA: TGTGCCAGCAGCCCGGGGACAGGGTACTACAATGAGCAGTTCTTC. Translated, it gives CASSPGTGYYNEQFF.

The chain joins TRBV24-1 to TRBJ2-7, with D maybe TRBD2 (6 bases). Germline CDR1 reads KGHDR; CDR2 reads SFDVKD. The CDR3 spans 15 residues. The V and J ends lost 2 bases and 6 bases respectively, with 16 bases between them. The CDR3 sequence is CATSDSSSRAGEQYF. CDR3 coding DNA: TGTGCCACCAGTGATTCTTCTTCGCGAGCGGGCGAGCAGTACTTC.

The V and J genes are TRBV20-1 and TRBJ2-6; possibly TRBD2 for D (6 bases). CDR1 and CDR2 (germline): DFQATT, SNEGSKA (reference sequence). This CDR3 has 18 amino acids. The V and J ends lost 0 bases and 0 bases respectively, with 15 bases between them. CDR3: CSARDEEGPFSGANVLTF. CDR3 bases: TGCAGTGCTAGAGATGAGGAGGGTCCCTTCTCTGGGGCCAACGTCCTGACTTTC.

The J gene is TRBJ2-2, the V gene TRBV24-1; no definite D call. V was pared by 8 bases and J by 0 bases, with 6 bases between. CDR3 length: 13 amino acids. Germline values: CDR1 KGHDR, CDR2 SFDVKD. For the CDR3, the DNA is TGTGCCACCACTACCGCGAACACCGGGGAGCTGTTTTTT. Amino acid sequence: CATTTANTGELFF.

The rearrangement links TRBV6-5 to TRBJ1-2, with D uncertain. The V end was cut by 0 bases, the J end by 4 bases, with 9 bases between. The CDR3 is made up of 14 amino acids. In germline, CDR1 is MNHEY, CDR2 SVGAGI. The CDR3 nucleotides read TGTGCCAGCAGTTACTCAGGGTCTCCCTATGGCTACACCTTC. Protein sequence: CASSYSGSPYGYTF.

This clonotype was recorded many times. The chain uses TRBV5-1 and TRBJ2-7; D is possibly TRBD2 (6 bases). V lost 4 bases, J lost 4 bases, and 15 bases lay in between. There are 14 residues in the CDR3. Germline CDR1 is SGHRS and CDR2 is YFSETQ. The CDR3 spells CASSAGTGGYEQYF. The CDR3 coding sequence is TGCGCCAGCAGCGCCGGGACTGGTGGGTACGAGCAGTACTTC.

The sample holds a few counts of this clonotype. The rearrangement links TRBV2 to TRBJ2-7; the D gene is possibly TRBD2 (5 bases). Trimming took off 6 bases at V and 2 bases at J, with 20 bases between the two ends. The CDR3 contains 16 residues. Germline CDR1 reads SNHLY; CDR2 reads FYNNEI. CDR3 sequence: CASRTTSGHPPYEQYF. Here the CDR3 DNA reads TGTGCCAGCAGAACAACGAGCGGCCACCCCCCCTACGAGCAGTACTTC. The full variable domain, in which reference TRBV2 and TRBJ2-7 provide the parts outside the CDR3, is EPEVTQTPSHQVTQMGQEVILRCVPISNHLYFYWYRQILGQKVEFLVSFYNNEISEKSEIFDDQFSVERPDGSNFTLKIRSTKLEDSAMYFCASRTTSGHPPYEQYFGPGTRLTVT.

There are many counts of this clonotype. This chain joins TRBV5-6 and TRBJ1-1; no firm D call. Trimming pared 0 bases from V and 7 bases from J, leaving 7 bases between. The V gene's germline CDR1 is SGHDT and CDR2 YYEEEE. The CDR3 extends over 12 amino acids. The CDR3 sequence is CASSLVRNEAFF. For the CDR3, the DNA is TGTGCCAGCAGCTTGGTCAGGAATGAAGCTTTCTTT.

The chain recombines TRBV2 with TRBJ2-2, with D possibly being TRBD1 (5 bases). CDR3 length: 13 residues. The germline V and J ends were trimmed by 5 bases and 4 bases, with 8 bases remaining between them. Germline CDR1 reads SNHLY; CDR2 reads FYNNEI. DNA for the CDR3: TGTGCCAGCAGTTCAGGGTTCACCGGGGAGCTGTTTTTT. This encodes CASSSGFTGELFF. The variable domain in full, with the rest retrieved from reference TRBV2 and TRBJ2-2, is EPEVTQTPSHQVTQMGQEVILRCVPISNHLYFYWYRQILGQKVEFLVSFYNNEISEKSEIFDDQFSVERPDGSNFTLKIRSTKLEDSAMYFCASSSGFTGELFFGEGSRLTVL.

The CDR3, as DNA: TGCGCCAGCAGCCAAGAGTCTTCGGGGGTAGGGGAGCAGTTCTTC. Translated, it gives CASSQESSGVGEQFF. The chain uses TRBV4-3 and TRBJ2-1; possibly TRBD2 for D (6 bases). This CDR3 is built from 15 residues. Between the trimmed V and J ends, which lost 0 bases and 10 bases, there was a span of 16 bases. CDR1 is LGHNA and CDR2 is YSLEER in the germline V gene.

The chain carries TRBV6-1 and TRBJ2-1; 16 positions match TRBD2. The CDR3 covers 16 residues. Germline V gene data show CDR1 as MNHNS and CDR2 as SASEGT. V lost 6 bases and J lost 9; bases outside the gene matches: 8. CDR3 DNA: TGTGCCAGCAGCCCACCGGGACTAGCGGGAGGGGGTGAGCAGTTCTTC. This translates into CASSPPGLAGGGEQFF.

The chain employs TRBV7-2 and TRBJ1-5; perhaps TRBD1 as D (6 bases). The CDR3 runs to 15 residues. Trimming stripped 3 bases from V and 7 bases from J, with 16 bases between. The V gene's germline CDR1 is SGHTA and CDR2 FQGNSA. CDR3 sequence (DNA): TGTGCCAGCAGCTTTCTCGGGGGCGCGGGGCAGCCCCAGCATTTT. Residues: CASSFLGGAGQPQHF.

The gene calls are TRBV28 and TRBJ2-7; weak D call: TRBD2 (5 bases). Trimming left V 7 bases short and J 0 bases short, with 16 bases between. The germline gives CDR1 MDHEN, CDR2 SYDVKM. This CDR3 region has 15 residues. CDR3 nucleotide sequence: TGTGCCAGCACCGGCTCAGCGGAAACCTCCTACGAGCAGTACTTC. This codes for CASTGSAETSYEQYF.

This clonotype was found a few times. This chain links TRBV18 with TRBJ1-1; tentative D call: TRBD1 (5 bases). Germline CDR1 reads KGHSH; CDR2 reads LQKENI. The V end lost 2 bases, the J end lost 3 bases, and 10 bases lay between the germline ends. The CDR3 totals 14 residues. The CDR3, as DNA: TGTGCCAGCTCACCAGCACGGGGGGACACTGAAGCTTTCTTT. Protein: CASSPARGDTEAFF. The entire variable domain, with the rest obtained from reference TRBV18 and TRBJ1-1, is as follows: NAGVMQNPRHLVRRRGQEARLRCSPMKGHSHVYWYRQLPEEGLKFMVYLQKENIIDESGMPKERFSAEFPKEGPSILRIQQVVRGDSAAYFCASSPARGDTEAFFGQGTRLTVV.

The chain joins TRBV7-6 to TRBJ2-1, with D perhaps matching TRBD2 (6 bases). This CDR3 spans 15 amino acids. From germline, CDR1 is SGHVS and CDR2 FNYEAQ. Trimming took off 1 base at V and 2 bases at J, with 9 bases between the two ends. The CDR3 protein is CASSLDAGTYNEQFF. CDR3 nucleotide sequence: TGTGCCAGCAGCTTAGACGCGGGGACCTACAATGAGCAGTTCTTC.

The table lists this clonotype with a few counts. The rearrangement uses TRBV27 and TRBJ1-6; D perhaps matches TRBD1 (5 bases). Trimming took off 0 bases at V and 9 bases at J, with 15 bases between the two ends. The germline gives CDR1 MNHEY, CDR2 SMNVEV (reference sequence). The CDR3 is 16 amino acids. The CDR3 region is CASSLSIPGRASPLHF. The CDR3 DNA reads as TGTGCCAGCAGTTTATCGATACCAGGGAGGGCTTCACCCCTCCACTTT.